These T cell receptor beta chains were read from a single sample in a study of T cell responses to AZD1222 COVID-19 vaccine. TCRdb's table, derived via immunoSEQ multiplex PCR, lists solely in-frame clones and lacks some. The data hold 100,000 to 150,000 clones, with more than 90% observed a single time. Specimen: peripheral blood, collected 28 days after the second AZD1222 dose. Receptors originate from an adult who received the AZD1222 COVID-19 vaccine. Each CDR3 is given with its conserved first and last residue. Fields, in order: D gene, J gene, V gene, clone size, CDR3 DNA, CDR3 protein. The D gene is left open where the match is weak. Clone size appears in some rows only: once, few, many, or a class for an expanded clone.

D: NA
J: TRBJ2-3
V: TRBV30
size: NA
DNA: TGTGCCTGGAAGGGGAAGGCTAGCGGCACAGATACGCAGTATTTT
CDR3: CAWKGKASGTDTQYF

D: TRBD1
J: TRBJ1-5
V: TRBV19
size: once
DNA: TGTGCCAGTAGTAGGGACAGAAACGGCAATCAGCCCCAGCATTTT
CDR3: CASSRDRNGNQPQHF

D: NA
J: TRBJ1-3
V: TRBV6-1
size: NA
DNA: TGTGCCAGCAGTGAAGCGACAGAAATTACTGGAAACACCATATATTTT
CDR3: CASSEATEITGNTIYF

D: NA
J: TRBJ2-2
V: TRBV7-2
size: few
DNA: TGTGCCAGCAGCTTAGCTAGCGGGAACACCGGGGAGCTGTTTTTT
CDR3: CASSLASGNTGELFF

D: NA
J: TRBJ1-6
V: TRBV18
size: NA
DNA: TGTGCCAGCTCACCAACCGGACAGCATAATTCACCCCTCCACTTT
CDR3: CASSPTGQHNSPLHF

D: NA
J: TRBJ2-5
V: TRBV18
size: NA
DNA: TGTGCCAGCTCAGGGGACATAGAAGAGACCCAGTACTTC
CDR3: CASSGDIEETQYF

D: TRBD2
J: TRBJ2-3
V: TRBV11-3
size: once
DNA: TGTGCCAGCAGCACCCGAGGACTAGCGGAGACAGATACGCAGTATTTT
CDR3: CASSTRGLAETDTQYF

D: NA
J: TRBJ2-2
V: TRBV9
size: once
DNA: TGTGCCAGCAGCGTAGACGGCACAAGGAGGGGTTACACCGGGGAGCTGTTTTTT
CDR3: CASSVDGTRRGYTGELFF

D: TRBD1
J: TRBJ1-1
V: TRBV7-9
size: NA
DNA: TGTGCCAGCACCCCCCAGGGGGGGGTGAGCACTGAAGCTTTCTTT
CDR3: CASTPQGGVSTEAFF

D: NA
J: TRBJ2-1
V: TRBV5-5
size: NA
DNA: TGTGCCAGCAGCAAAAATCGACGGACATCCCGCTCCTACAATGAGCAGTTCTTC
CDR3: CASSKNRRTSRSYNEQFF

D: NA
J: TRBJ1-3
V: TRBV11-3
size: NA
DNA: TGTGCCAGCAGCTTAGATTCGGGGTCCTCTGGAAACACCATATATTTT
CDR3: CASSLDSGSSGNTIYF

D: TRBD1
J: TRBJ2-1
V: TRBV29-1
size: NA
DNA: TGCAGCGCCGGACAGGGGGCCAGGAATGAGCAGTTCTTC
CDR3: CSAGQGARNEQFF

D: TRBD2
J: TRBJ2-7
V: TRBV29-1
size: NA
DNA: TGCAGCGTTGAGGGACTAGCGGACGAGCAGTACTTC
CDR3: CSVEGLADEQYF

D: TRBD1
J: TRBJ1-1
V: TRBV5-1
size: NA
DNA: TGCGCCAGCAGCTTGTACGGGACAGGGGGCGGCACTGAAGCTTTCTTT
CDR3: CASSLYGTGGGTEAFF

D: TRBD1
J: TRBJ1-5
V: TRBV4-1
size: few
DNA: TGCGCCAGCAAATGGGACAGCAATAGCAATCAGCCCCAGCATTTT
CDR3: CASKWDSNSNQPQHF

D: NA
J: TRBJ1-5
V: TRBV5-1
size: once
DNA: TGCGCCAGCAGCTTCTTGGGCGGAGTCAATCAGCCCCAGCATTTT
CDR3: CASSFLGGVNQPQHF

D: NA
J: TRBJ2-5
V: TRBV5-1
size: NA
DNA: TGCGCCAGCAGCTTGCAAGAGACCCAGTACTTC
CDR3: CASSLQETQYF

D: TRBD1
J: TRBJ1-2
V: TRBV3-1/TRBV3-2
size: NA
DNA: TGTGCCAGCAGCCAAGACAGGGGGCGCGGCTATGGCTACACCTTC
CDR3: CASSQDRGRGYGYTF

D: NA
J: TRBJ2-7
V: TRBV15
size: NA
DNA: TGTGCCACCAGCAGAGATCTGGGCGACGAGCAGTACTTC
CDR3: CATSRDLGDEQYF

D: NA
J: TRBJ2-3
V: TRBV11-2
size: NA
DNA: TGTGCCAGCAGCTTGGGAACATCAGGTGTGTCAGATACGCAGTATTTT
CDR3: CASSLGTSGVSDTQYF

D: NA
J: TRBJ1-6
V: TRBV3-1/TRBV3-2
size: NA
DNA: TGTGCCAGCAGCCAAGATGGAGGGCAGGGGAATTCACCCCTCCACTTT
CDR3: CASSQDGGQGNSPLHF

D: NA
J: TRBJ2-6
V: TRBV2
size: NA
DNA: TGTGCCAGCGTAAAGGACAGCTTTGGGACCAACGTCCTGACTTTC
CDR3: CASVKDSFGTNVLTF

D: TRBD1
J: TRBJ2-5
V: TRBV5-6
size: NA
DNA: TGTGCCAGCAGCTCCCCAGGGGGTCGGCAAGAGACCCAGTACTTC
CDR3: CASSSPGGRQETQYF

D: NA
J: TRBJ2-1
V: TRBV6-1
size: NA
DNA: TGTGCCAGCAGTGAAAACGAGCAGTTCTTC
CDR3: CASSENEQFF

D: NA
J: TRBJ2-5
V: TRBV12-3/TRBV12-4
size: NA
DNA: TGTGCCAGCAGCAATCTTAGGGGGACCCAGTACTTC
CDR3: CASSNLRGTQYF

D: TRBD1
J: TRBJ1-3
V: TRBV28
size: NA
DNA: TGTGCCAGCAGACCGGACAGGGCGGGTGGAAACACCATATATTTT
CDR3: CASRPDRAGGNTIYF

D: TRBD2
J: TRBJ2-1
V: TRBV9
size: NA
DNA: TGTGCCAGCAGCGTAGAAGGGACTAGGCTTTTAACTGAGCAGTTCTTC
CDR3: CASSVEGTRLLTEQFF

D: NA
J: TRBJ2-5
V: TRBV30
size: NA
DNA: TGTGCCTGGACCCTATCGGGGGCGAGGGGAGAGACCCAGTACTTC
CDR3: CAWTLSGARGETQYF

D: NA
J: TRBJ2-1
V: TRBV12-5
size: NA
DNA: TGTGCTAGTGGTTTGAATATTGAGCAGTTCTTC
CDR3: CASGLNIEQFF

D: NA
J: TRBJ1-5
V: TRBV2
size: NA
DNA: TGTGCCAGCAGTACGGGTCCCCCAGGGCAGCAGCCCCAGCATTTT
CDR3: CASSTGPPGQQPQHF

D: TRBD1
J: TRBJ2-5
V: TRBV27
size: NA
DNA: TGTGCCAGCAGTTACACGACCGGGACAGGGGGCTGGGAGACCCAGTACTTC
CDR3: CASSYTTGTGGWETQYF

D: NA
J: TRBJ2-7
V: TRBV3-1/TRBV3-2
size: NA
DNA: TGTGCCAGCAGCCAAGCTCAGAGCTATTCCTACGAGCAGTACTTC
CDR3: CASSQAQSYSYEQYF

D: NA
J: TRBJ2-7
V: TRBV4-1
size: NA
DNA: TGCGCCAGCAGCCAAGGGGAGAGGAGCTCCTACGAGCAGTACTTC
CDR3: CASSQGERSSYEQYF

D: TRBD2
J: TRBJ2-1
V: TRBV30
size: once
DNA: TGTGCCTGGAGTGGAGGACTAGCGGGGGGGAAAAGTTACAATGAGCAGTTCTTC
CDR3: CAWSGGLAGGKSYNEQFF

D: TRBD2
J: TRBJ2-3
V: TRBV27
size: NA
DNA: TGTGCCAGCAGTCTCCGGTTAGCGGGACCAACAGATACGCAGTATTTT
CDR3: CASSLRLAGPTDTQYF

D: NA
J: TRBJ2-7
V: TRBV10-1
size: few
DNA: TGCGCCAGCAGTATTCGGACAGTTAACTACGAGCAGTACTTC
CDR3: CASSIRTVNYEQYF

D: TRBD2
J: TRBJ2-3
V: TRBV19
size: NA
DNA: TGTGCCAGTAGTATCCCCGGACTAGCGGGAGGCGGGGATACGCAGTATTTT
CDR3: CASSIPGLAGGGDTQYF

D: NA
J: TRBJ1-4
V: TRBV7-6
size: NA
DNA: TGTGCCAGCAGCGCGAGTGGGGGCTATGAAAAACTGTTTTTT
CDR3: CASSASGGYEKLFF

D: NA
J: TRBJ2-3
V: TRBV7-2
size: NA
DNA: TGTGCCAGCAGCTTAGTGGGGGGCACAGATACGCAGTATTTT
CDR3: CASSLVGGTDTQYF

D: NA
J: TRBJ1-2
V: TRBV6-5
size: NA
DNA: TGTGCCAGCGGAGCCACCTATGGCTACACCTTC
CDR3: CASGATYGYTF

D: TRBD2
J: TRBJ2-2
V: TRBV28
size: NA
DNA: TGTGCCAGCAGTTTGGGAGGGGTGACGAACACCGGGGAGCTGTTTTTT
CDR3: CASSLGGVTNTGELFF

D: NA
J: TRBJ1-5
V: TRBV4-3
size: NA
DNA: TGCGCCAGCAGCCAAGTAGCCCTAAGGCAGCCCCAGCATTTT
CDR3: CASSQVALRQPQHF

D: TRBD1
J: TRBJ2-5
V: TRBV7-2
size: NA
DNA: TGTGCCAGCAGATACAGGGGGCTGGAGACCCAGTACTTC
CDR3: CASRYRGLETQYF

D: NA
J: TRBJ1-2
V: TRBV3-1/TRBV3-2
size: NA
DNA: TGTGCCAGCAGCCAATCTGTCTATGGCTACACCTTC
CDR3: CASSQSVYGYTF

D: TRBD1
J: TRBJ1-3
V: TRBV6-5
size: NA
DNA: TGTGCCAGCAGTTCGGGACAGGCTGGAAACACCATATATTTT
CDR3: CASSSGQAGNTIYF

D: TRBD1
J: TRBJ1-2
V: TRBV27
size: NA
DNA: TGTGCCAGCAGTTCCCCGGGACAGGGACTCTATGGCTACACCTTC
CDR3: CASSSPGQGLYGYTF

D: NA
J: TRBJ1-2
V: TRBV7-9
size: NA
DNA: TGTGCCAGCAGCTTCGGAGGGGACGGTTATGGCTACACCTTC
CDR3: CASSFGGDGYGYTF

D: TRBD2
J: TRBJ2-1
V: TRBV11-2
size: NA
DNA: TGTGCCAGCAGTACCTCTAGCGGGGGGGCTCCTCGCCATGAGCAGTTCTTC
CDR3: CASSTSSGGAPRHEQFF

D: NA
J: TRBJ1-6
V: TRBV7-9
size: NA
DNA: TGTGCCAGCAGCTTTGGAGGGGTCGGTTCACCCCTCCACTTT
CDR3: CASSFGGVGSPLHF

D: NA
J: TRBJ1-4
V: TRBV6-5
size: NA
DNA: TGTGCCAGCAGTTACTCACTCCTAAATGAAAAACTGTTTTTT
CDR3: CASSYSLLNEKLFF

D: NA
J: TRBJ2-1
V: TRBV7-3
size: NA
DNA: TGTGCCAGCAGCCCAGGGGTGAATGAGCAGTTCTTC
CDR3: CASSPGVNEQFF

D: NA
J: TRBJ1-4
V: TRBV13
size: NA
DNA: TGTGCCAGCAGCTTTAGACAGCCAAATGAAAAACTGTTTTTT
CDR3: CASSFRQPNEKLFF

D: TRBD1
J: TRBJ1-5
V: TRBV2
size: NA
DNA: TGTGCCAGCACTCGGGACAGCTATCAGCCCCAGCATTTT
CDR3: CASTRDSYQPQHF

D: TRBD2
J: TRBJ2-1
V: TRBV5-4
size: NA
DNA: TGTGCCAGCAGCTTGGGGGCGGGAGGTTTGAATGAGCAGTTCTTC
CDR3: CASSLGAGGLNEQFF

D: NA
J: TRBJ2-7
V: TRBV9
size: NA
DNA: TGTGCCAGCAGCCCCCCCAGTCTGGAGCAGTACTTC
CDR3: CASSPPSLEQYF

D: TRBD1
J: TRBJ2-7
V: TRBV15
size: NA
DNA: TGTGCCACCAGCAGCGGACAGGCCTTCACCTACGAGCAGTACTTC
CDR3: CATSSGQAFTYEQYF

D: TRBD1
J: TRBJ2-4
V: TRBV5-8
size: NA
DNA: TGTGCCAGCAGCTTGCACCGGGGACAGGGAGGCATTCAGTACTTC
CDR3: CASSLHRGQGGIQYF

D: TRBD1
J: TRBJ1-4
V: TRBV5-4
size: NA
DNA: TGTGCCAGCAGCTGGGACAGGGGTACTAATGAAAAACTGTTTTTT
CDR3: CASSWDRGTNEKLFF